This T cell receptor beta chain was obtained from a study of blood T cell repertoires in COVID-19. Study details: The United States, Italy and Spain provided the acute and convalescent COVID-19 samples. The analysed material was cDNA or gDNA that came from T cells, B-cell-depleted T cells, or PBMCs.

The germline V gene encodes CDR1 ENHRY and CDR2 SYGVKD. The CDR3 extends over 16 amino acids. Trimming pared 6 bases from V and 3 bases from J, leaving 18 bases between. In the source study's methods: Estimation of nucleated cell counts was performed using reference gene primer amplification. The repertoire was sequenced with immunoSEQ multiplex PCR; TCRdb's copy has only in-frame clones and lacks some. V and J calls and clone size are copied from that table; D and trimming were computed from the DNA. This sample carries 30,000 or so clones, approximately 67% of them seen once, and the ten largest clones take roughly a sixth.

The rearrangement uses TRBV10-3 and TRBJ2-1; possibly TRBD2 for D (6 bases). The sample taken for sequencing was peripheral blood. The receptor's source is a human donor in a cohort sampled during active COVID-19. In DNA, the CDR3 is TGTGCCATCAGCGCCGCTGGAGGGGCTAGCTACAATGAGCAGTTCTTC. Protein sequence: CAISAAGGASYNEQFF.